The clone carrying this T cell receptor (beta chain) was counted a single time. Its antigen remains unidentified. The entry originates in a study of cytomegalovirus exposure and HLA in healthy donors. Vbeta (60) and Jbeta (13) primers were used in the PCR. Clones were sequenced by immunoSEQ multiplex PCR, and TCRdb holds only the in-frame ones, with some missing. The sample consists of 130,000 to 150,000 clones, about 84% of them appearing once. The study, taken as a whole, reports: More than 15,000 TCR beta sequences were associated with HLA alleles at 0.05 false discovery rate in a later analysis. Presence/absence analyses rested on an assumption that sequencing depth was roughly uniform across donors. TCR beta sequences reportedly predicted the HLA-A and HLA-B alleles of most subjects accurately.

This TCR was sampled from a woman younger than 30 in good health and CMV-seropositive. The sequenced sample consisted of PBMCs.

The CDR3 coding sequence is TGCGCCAGCAGCTTCGGACAGGGGGCGCTCCCTTGGTATGGCTACACCTTC. The encoded protein is CASSFGQGALPWYGYTF. V gene TRBV5-1 combines with J gene TRBJ1-2, with 11 bases that match TRBD1. The germline V gene has CDR1 SGHRS and CDR2 YFSETQ. The CDR3 contains 17 residues. The V and J ends lost 2 bases and 5 bases, in that order; junction bases with no gene match: 11.